At least ten counts were recorded for the clone carrying this T cell receptor beta chain. What it binds is not known. What was amplified from RNA transcripts were TCR beta CDR3 regions. In the first-round RT-PCR of the TCR CDR3, the HTBI primer set was used. One entry per CDR3 protein, called by TCRdb with MiXCR from the multiplex PCR reads. The sample contains about 350,000 distinct CDR3 sequences, around 18% of which appear only once. This CDR3 spans 12 amino acids. Germline assignment: CDR1 GTSNPN and CDR2 SVGIG (reference sequence). V was pared by 2 bases and J by 4 bases, with 8 bases between. The data derive from a study of T cells in Graves' hyperthyroidism and ophthalmopathy. Study observations and caveats: Blood also contained most expanded thyroid clonotypes above 0.001.

This rearrangement joins TRBV30 to TRBJ2-5; the D is unclear. The TCR sequence derives from a woman in her thirties or forties with Graves' ophthalmopathy. Sequencing was done on a sample of blood. Written as DNA, the CDR3 is TGTGCCTGGAGTCGACCCCTAGAGACCCAGTACTTC. It encodes CAWSRPLETQYF.